Described below is a single T cell receptor beta chain sequence and its context. Its antigen target is currently unknown. One base away there is no much larger clone; base qualities are not given. The germline V and J ends show losses of 1 base and 8 bases respectively, and no gene match explains 4 bases of the junction. In the germline V gene (reference sequence), CDR1 corresponds to SEHNR and CDR2 to FQNEAQ. The CDR3 spans 13 residues, from the cysteine through the phenylalanine. The CDR3 DNA has 39 bases and is translated from base 1. The source of the sample is a study of blood T cell repertoires in COVID-19 (TCRdb year 2020). Background on the whole study: Collaborator samples came from the United States, Italy and Spain and covered acute and convalescent phases of COVID-19. The prospective study material was composed of cDNA or gDNA derived from T cells, B-cell-depleted T cells, or PBMCs. Deeply sampled blood TCRbeta repertoires from subjects exposed to, actively infected with, or recovered from COVID-19 were included in the dataset. A de-identified subject ID, COVID-19 status, age in years and sex were almost always included in the sample metadata. The repertoires were made available in a free public database intended to serve as a resource for research on the immune response to SARS-CoV-2. Samples were obtained from the ongoing ImmuneRACE study (first 160 participants) and from about 1,300 subjects provided by 6 global collaborators. Where HLA class I and class II types were available, the types were taken from metadata supplied by the sample provider, not from assay-based typing. On the study overall, not on this receptor specifically: The quantity of clinical and demographic metadata differed by source and by participant and was supplied without curation.

TCRbeta CDR3 regions were amplified from genomic DNA by means of the immunoSEQ Assay, a bias-controlled multiplex PCR. In the original analysis: Within the assay, amplification of reference gene primers was used to estimate how many nucleated cells each sample contained. To quantify the absolute abundance of each unique TCRbeta CDR3 rearrangement, sequence reads were collapsed and filtered. Productive Simpson clonality was computed per sample as the square root of Simpson's diversity index over productive rearrangements. TCRdb took this table from immuneACCESS and kept in-frame rearrangements with V and J called. Such tables lack part of the clones; where checked against another copy, unresolved V genes explain under half of the gap, and the rest is unexplained. The DNA gave D and trimming, while V, J and clone size come from that table. Within this sample are hundreds of thousands of clones, with almost 85% of them counted one time only. The top ten hold approximately 8.6% of the sample.

Participants in the prospective study were aged about 18 to 100 years, lived in about two dozen United States geographic areas, and enrolled through a virtual design. In the prospective study, cohorts were assigned on the basis of participant-reported clinical history obtained from a screening survey and a study questionnaire. Mobile phlebotomists in the prospective study collected whole blood, serum and a nasopharyngeal or oropharyngeal swab from every participant. Additional blood draws and questionnaires over a 2-month period could optionally be provided by prospective study participants. Blood samples from the prospective study were shipped frozen or at room temperature prior to DNA extraction.

The origin of this receptor is a woman between 45 and 60 years old with acute COVID-19. The sequence joins TRBV7-9 to TRBJ1-2, and TRBD1 aligns with 7 junction nucleotides. The sequencing sample was made of PBMCs or T cells enriched from blood (not recorded which). The DNA sequence is as follows: TGTGCCAGCAGCTTAGACAGGGGCGACGGCTACACCTTC. Protein translation: CASSLDRGDGYTF.